The 27 T cell receptor beta chains given below trace back to one sample, sequenced in a study of shared T cell receptors in the human thymus. Data came from immunoSEQ multiplex PCR; TCRdb stores just in-frame clones and leaves some out. The sample comprises roughly 660,000 clones, roughly 90% of which are singletons, and approximately 0.01% rests with the top ten. The sample was also reused in another study, on human thymus T cells.

Specimen: thymocytes. The receptor set was obtained from a boy in the first two years of life with a congenital heart defect.

V and J are TRBV28 and TRBJ2-5; no clear D. From germline, CDR1 is MDHEN and CDR2 SYDVKM. The CDR3 totals 13 residues. V lost 4 bases and J lost 6, with 12 bases in between. CDR3 in DNA: TGTGCCAGCAGTTCAACGGAGCCAAAGACCCAGTACTTC. It translates to CASSSTEPKTQYF.

V is TRBV9 and J is TRBJ1-1; tentative D call: TRBD1 (5 bases). CDR3 length: 16 residues. The germline V gene has CDR1 SGDLS and CDR2 YYNGEE. V lost 4 bases and J lost 4, with 20 bases in between. The CDR3 sequence: CASSPRGSQESTEAFF. The CDR3 DNA is TGTGCCAGCAGCCCCCGGGGGAGCCAAGAGAGCACTGAAGCTTTCTTT.

The chain couples TRBV7-9 to TRBJ2-3; 9 bases are a match to TRBD1. The CDR3 is 18 residues long. Unmatched junction bases numbered 12, after V lost 5 bases and J lost 0 bases. Germline V lookup: CDR1 SEHNR, CDR2 FQNEAQ (reference sequence). Written as DNA, the CDR3 is TGTGCCAGCAGCCACGCCGGGACAGGGTGGGGAAGCACAGATACGCAGTATTTT. Amino acids: CASSHAGTGWGSTDTQYF.

V gene TRBV5-6 combines with J gene TRBJ2-7; 7 bases fit TRBD1. Germline V gives CDR1 SGHDT, CDR2 YYEEEE. Trimming removed 4 bases from V and 0 bases from J; junction bases left unmatched: 16. CDR3 length: 18 residues. This CDR3 is CASSPAHFPGQLSYEQYF. The CDR3 DNA is TGTGCCAGCAGCCCAGCCCACTTCCCGGGACAGCTCTCCTACGAGCAGTACTTC.

V is TRBV4-1 and J is TRBJ2-7; 7 bases match TRBD2. The germline gives CDR1 MGHRA, CDR2 YSYEKL. This CDR3 is 15 amino acids long. Unmatched junction bases numbered 5, after V lost 1 base and J lost 2 bases. The CDR3 here is CASSQGTSGAYEQYF. The CDR3 coding sequence is TGCGCCAGCAGCCAAGGGACTAGTGGGGCCTACGAGCAGTACTTC.

This clone was seen just once. The chain uses TRBV23-1 and TRBJ2-7; TRBD1 might be the D (5 bases). TRBV23-1 is treated as an ORF (open reading frame) with a function not yet certain. The CDR3 spans 13 residues. V dropped 2 bases and J dropped 3 bases, with 8 bases sitting between them. The CDR3 region has the DNA TGCGCCAGCAGTCAAGGGCAGGGCTACGAGCAGTACTTC. This translates into CASSQGQGYEQYF.

This chain links TRBV19 with TRBJ1-2; possible D gene TRBD1, 6 bases. Germline V CDR1 and CDR2: LNHDA, SQIVND (reference sequence). V lost 3 bases to trimming and J lost 7 bases, with 12 bases between them. This CDR3 contains 13 residues. CDR3 protein: CASSMDSRSGYTF. DNA of the CDR3: TGTGCCAGTAGTATGGACAGCCGGTCTGGCTACACCTTC. The entire variable domain, with the rest obtained from reference TRBV19 and TRBJ1-2, is as follows: DGGITQSPKYLFRKEGQNVTLSCEQNLNHDAMYWYRQDPGQGLRLIYYSQIVNDFQKGDIAEGYSVSREKKESFPLTVTSAQKNPTAFYLCASSMDSRSGYTFGSGTRLTVV.

The V call is TRBV6-1, the J call TRBJ2-1, with 7 positions matching TRBD1. Germline V gives CDR1 MNHNS, CDR2 SASEGT. The junction had 5 bases not matched to a gene; V was cut back by 6 bases and J by 9 bases. This CDR3 contains 12 residues. For the CDR3, the DNA is TGTGCCAGCAGGAGGGGGCAAGGTGAGCAGTTCTTC. Translated: CASRRGQGEQFF.

The chain uses TRBV11-3 and TRBJ2-2, with TRBD2 as a possible D gene (5 bases). The CDR3 totals 13 residues. The germline V and J ends were trimmed by 7 bases and 7 bases, with 13 bases remaining between them. Germline V gene lookup returns CDR1 SGHNT and CDR2 YENEEA. CDR3 nucleotides: TGTGCCAGCACGACACGGAGGAACGGGGAGCTGTTTTTT. This encodes CASTTRRNGELFF.

The genes are TRBV27 and TRBJ2-7; maybe TRBD2 (6 bases). Germline V gene lookup returns CDR1 MNHEY and CDR2 SMNVEV (reference sequence). The CDR3 consists of 12 residues. V was cut by 6 bases and J by 3 bases, with 9 bases left in between. CDR3 coding DNA: TGTGCCAGCAGAAGACTAGACTACGAGCAGTACTTC. Translating gives CASRRLDYEQYF.

This chain joins TRBV7-9 and TRBJ2-5; possibly TRBD2 for D (6 bases). The CDR3 runs to 13 residues. V was pared by 1 base and J by 9 bases, with 12 bases between. The germline gives CDR1 SEHNR, CDR2 FQNEAQ (reference sequence). The CDR3 sequence: CASSLGGARPQYF. The CDR3 region has the DNA TGTGCCAGCAGCTTAGGCGGGGCCCGCCCCCAGTACTTC.

This sequence joins TRBV7-9 and TRBJ2-1, with 8 bases fitting TRBD2. The junction had 11 bases not matched to a gene; V was cut back by 5 bases and J by 5 bases. The CDR3 is 16 amino acids. Germline CDR1 SEHNR, CDR2 FQNEAQ (reference sequence). CDR3: CASSGGTRPFHNEQFF. CDR3 DNA: TGTGCCAGCAGCGGTGGGACTAGACCCTTCCACAATGAGCAGTTCTTC.

In its sample, this clone was seen a few times. The chain links TRBV4-2 to TRBJ2-2, with 10 bases lining up with TRBD1. Germline trimming cut 3 bases from V and 6 bases from J; bases unmatched to any gene: 10. Germline lookup yields CDR1 LGHNA and CDR2 YNFKEQ. The CDR3 is 17 amino acids. The CDR3 sequence: CASSHKPGQGIAGELFF. The CDR3 DNA follows: TGTGCCAGCAGCCATAAGCCGGGACAGGGGATCGCCGGGGAGCTGTTTTTT.

The chain recombines TRBV11-2 with TRBJ2-3; TRBD1 matches 12 bases. V trimming: 1 base; J trimming: 2 bases; junction bases outside the gene matches: 4. CDR3 length: 17 amino acids. The V gene's germline CDR1 is SGHAT and CDR2 FQNNGV. The CDR3 region has the DNA TGTGCCAGCAGCTTAGCCCCGGGACAGGGGGCCACAGATACGCAGTATTTT. This codes for CASSLAPGQGATDTQYF.

This chain uses TRBV7-9 with TRBJ2-5; TRBD2 matches at 7 bases. The trim removed 5 bases at V and 5 bases at J, leaving 14 bases unmatched. This CDR3 spans 16 amino acids. Looked up from germline, CDR1 is SEHNR and CDR2 is FQNEAQ (reference sequence). CDR3 DNA sequence: TGTGCCAGCAGCCCGGGAGCGGGGCTACAATGGGAGACCCAGTACTTC. It codes for CASSPGAGLQWETQYF.

The chain couples TRBV14 to TRBJ2-7, with a tentative D call TRBD1 (6 bases). V was trimmed by 6 bases and J by 3 bases, leaving 9 bases between them. The CDR3 sequence is 12 residues long. Germline CDR1 is SGHDN and CDR2 is FVKESK. In DNA, the CDR3 is TGTGCCAGCAGTCGGGGACACTACGAGCAGTACTTC. It codes for CASSRGHYEQYF.

The chain combines TRBV2 with TRBJ1-2; 8 bases map to TRBD1. The trim removed 5 bases at V and 7 bases at J, leaving 6 bases unmatched. The CDR3 has 13 amino acids. The germline V gene encodes CDR1 SNHLY and CDR2 FYNNEI. The chain's CDR3 is CASSLPTGVGYTF. CDR3 nucleotides: TGTGCCAGCAGTCTACCGACAGGGGTTGGCTACACCTTC.

In this sample, this clone turned up once. The V and J genes are TRBV4-3 and TRBJ2-4; 9 bases line up with TRBD2. Losses at the gene ends were 4 bases for V and 0 bases for J; bases not matched to a gene: 16. The CDR3 is 20 amino acids. In germline, CDR1 is LGHNA, CDR2 YSLEER. The CDR3 bases are TGCGCCAGCAGCCTCCAGAGCCAGCTAGCGGGACGACTAGCCAAAAACATTCAGTACTTC. It is translated as CASSLQSQLAGRLAKNIQYF.

This chain links TRBV28 with TRBJ1-1, with 11 nucleotides matching TRBD1. The junction had 8 bases not matched to a gene; V was cut back by 6 bases and J by 2 bases. CDR3 length equals 16 residues. Per germline, CDR1 MDHEN and CDR2 SYDVKM. CDR3 DNA sequence: TGTGCCAGCAGCCCCCCGGGACAGGGGGGTAACACTGAAGCTTTCTTT. This codes for CASSPPGQGGNTEAFF.

Only a few counts were recorded for this clone. The gene calls are TRBV5-1 and TRBJ2-2; 11 bases map to TRBD1. The germline V gene has CDR1 SGHRS and CDR2 YFSETQ. The CDR3 runs 16 residues. The V gene end was trimmed by 7 bases and the J gene end by 1 base; junction bases not matched to a gene: 6. The chain's CDR3 is CASDAGTGGNTGELFF. DNA of the CDR3: TGCGCCAGCGATGCCGGGACAGGGGGGAACACCGGGGAGCTGTTTTTT.

The rearrangement joins TRBV19 to TRBJ2-3; 14 bases align to TRBD2. Trimming at V came to 5 bases and at J to 6 bases, leaving 7 bases not matched to a gene. Per the germline V gene, CDR1 is LNHDA and CDR2 is SQIVND (reference sequence). CDR3 length: 16 amino acids. In DNA form, the CDR3 reads TGTGCCAGTAGTCCTGGGACTAGCGGGAGTAGCGATACGCAGTATTTT. This codes for CASSPGTSGSSDTQYF.

The gene calls are TRBV7-9 and TRBJ2-1; D is possibly TRBD1 (5 bases). The length of the CDR3 is 16 residues. Looked up from germline, CDR1 is SEHNR and CDR2 is FQNEAQ (reference sequence). V was trimmed by 3 bases and J by 4 bases, leaving 16 bases between them. CDR3 nucleotide sequence: TGTGCCAGCAGCTTTTCGGGCAGGGTTGGGTACAATGAGCAGTTCTTC. As protein: CASSFSGRVGYNEQFF. Filled out from reference TRBV7-9 and TRBJ2-1, the complete variable domain reads DTGVSQNPRHKITKRGQNVTFRCDPISEHNRLYWYRQTLGQGPEFLTYFQNEAQLEKSRLLSDRFSAERPKGSFSTLEIQRTEQGDSAMYLCASSFSGRVGYNEQFFGPGTRLTVL.

This clone was counted between two and nine times. The gene calls are TRBV14 and TRBJ1-1; D might be TRBD1 (5 bases). This CDR3 is 15 amino acids long. The V and J ends lost 5 bases and 1 base respectively, with 14 bases between them. Germline values: CDR1 SGHDN, CDR2 FVKESK. CDR3 nucleotide sequence: TGTGCCAGCAGCGACAGCAGGGTCCCGAACACTGAAGCTTTCTTT. It codes for CASSDSRVPNTEAFF.

This clone was detected only a few times. The chain uses TRBV28 and TRBJ2-7; tentative D call: TRBD1 (5 bases). Germline V gene data show CDR1 as MDHEN and CDR2 as SYDVKM. V shed 0 bases and J shed 4 bases, with 10 bases lying between them. The CDR3 covers 14 residues. The CDR3 nucleotides are TGTGCCAGCAGTTTATGGCAGGGTGGATACGAGCAGTACTTC. This codes for CASSLWQGGYEQYF.

This clone appeared once. This chain connects TRBV27 to TRBJ2-2, with 9 positions matching TRBD2. With 0 bases clipped from V and 4 bases from J, the junction kept 6 bases outside the gene matches. Germline loops: CDR1 MNHEY, CDR2 SMNVEV (reference sequence). The CDR3 extends over 17 amino acids. This CDR3 is CASSLSKAGGSTGELFF. The CDR3 region has the DNA TGTGCCAGCAGTTTATCGAAGGCGGGAGGGTCCACCGGGGAGCTGTTTTTT.

The CDR3: CASSGAPTGNTIYF. The CDR3 nucleotides are TGCGCCAGCAGCGGGGCCCCCACTGGAAACACCATATATTTT. This chain joins TRBV5-1 and TRBJ1-3; D perhaps matches TRBD1 (5 bases). The CDR3 extends over 14 amino acids. CDR1 is SGHRS and CDR2 is YFSETQ in the germline V gene. With 4 bases removed from V and 2 bases from J, the gap between germline ends came to 10 bases.

The rearrangement links TRBV7-9 to TRBJ2-1; 10 bases map to TRBD2. The germline CDR1 and CDR2 sequences are SEHNR and FQNEAQ (reference sequence). J gave up 4 bases and V 5 bases, and 8 bases lay outside the gene matches. The CDR3 is 16 residues long. The CDR3 here is CASSPEGLAPYNEQFF. In DNA, the CDR3 is TGTGCCAGCAGCCCGGAGGGACTAGCGCCTTACAATGAGCAGTTCTTC. The whole variable domain, filled in from reference TRBV7-9 and TRBJ2-1, reads DTGVSQNPRHKITKRGQNVTFRCDPISEHNRLYWYRQTLGQGPEFLTYFQNEAQLEKSRLLSDRFSAERPKGSFSTLEIQRTEQGDSAMYLCASSPEGLAPYNEQFFGPGTRLTVL.